The 10 T cell receptor beta chains given below trace back to one sample, sequenced in a study of T cells in Graves' hyperthyroidism and ophthalmopathy. Researchers amplified the TCR beta CDR3 regions from RNA transcripts. HTBI primers were used for first-round RT-PCR of the TCR CDR3. TCRdb analysed the multiplex PCR reads with MiXCR anew, one entry per CDR3 protein. The sample lists approximately 500,000 distinct CDR3 sequences; 35% to 55% were seen once. The material sequenced was peripheral blood or thyroid tissue (not recorded which). The receptors come from a young woman with Graves' hyperthyroidism.

The chain has TRBV4-1 and TRBJ2-7, with TRBD2 as a possible D gene (7 bases). The CDR3 consists of 17 residues. V was cut by 1 base and J by 3 bases, with 19 bases left in between. CDR1 MGHRA and CDR2 YSYEKL come from the germline V gene. The CDR3 DNA sequence: TGCGCCAGCAGCCAAGTCCCCGGAGGGGGAGGGATCTACGAGCAGTACTTC. Translating gives CASSQVPGGGGIYEQYF.

As regards this clonotype: A much larger clone differs from this one at a single base, so this may be a read error. The chain is built from TRBV20-1 and TRBJ2-7, with D unresolved. The J call is in doubt because the DNA end fits TRBJ2-1 better. CDR1 DFQATT and CDR2 SNEGSKA come from the germline V gene (reference sequence). The CDR3 loop spans 12 amino acids. The DNA for the CDR3 is TGCAGTGCTAGGGGGATCTCCTACGAGCAGTTCTTC. This sequence encodes CSARGISYEQFF.

The chain has TRBV10-1 and TRBJ2-3; possibly TRBD1 for D (5 bases). Trimming removed 3 bases at V and 1 base at J, with 8 bases between. The CDR3 loop spans 14 amino acids. Germline V gene data show CDR1 as WNHNN and CDR2 as SYGVQD (reference sequence). CDR3: CASSEDSGTDTQYF. Here the CDR3 DNA reads TGCGCCAGCAGTGAAGACAGCGGCACAGATACGCAGTATTTT.

Only one count was recorded for this clonotype. The chain is built from TRBV29-1 and TRBJ1-2; maybe TRBD1 (6 bases). The V end was cut by 3 bases, the J end by 4 bases, with 15 bases between. The CDR3 runs to 14 residues. Looked up from germline, CDR1 is SQVTM and CDR2 is ANQGSEA. The CDR3 reads CSVDVGRDTYGYTF. In DNA form, the CDR3 reads TGCAGCGTTGACGTGGGGCGGGACACCTATGGCTACACCTTC.

In this sample, this clonotype turned up many times. The chain's CDR3 is CSARAPTAYGYTF. The CDR3 nucleotides are TGCAGTGCTAGAGCCCCGACAGCCTATGGCTACACCTTC. The chain carries TRBV20-1 and TRBJ1-2, with a weak D call TRBD1 (5 bases). CDR1 and CDR2 from the germline V gene are DFQATT and SNEGSKA (reference sequence). The V end was cut by 1 base, the J end by 4 bases, with 10 bases between. The CDR3 runs 13 residues.

J is TRBJ1-5 and V is TRBV4-1, with D perhaps matching TRBD1 (6 bases). Per the germline V gene, CDR1 is MGHRA and CDR2 is YSYEKL. Trimming removed 1 base from V and 2 bases from J, with 18 bases in between. The CDR3 length is 18 residues. The CDR3 loop is CASSQGLRGGNGNQPQHF. DNA of the CDR3: TGCGCCAGCAGCCAAGGCCTCCGGGGGGGCAACGGCAATCAGCCCCAGCATTTT.

This clonotype appeared many times. V gene TRBV13 combines with J gene TRBJ2-2, with 9 bases aligning to TRBD2. Losses at the gene ends were 2 bases for V and 3 bases for J; bases not matched to a gene: 1. The CDR3 has 15 residues. From germline, CDR1 is PRHDT and CDR2 FYEKMQ (reference sequence). Here the CDR3 reads CASSLLAGYTGELFF. Written as DNA, the CDR3 is TGTGCCAGCAGCTTACTAGCGGGGTACACCGGGGAGCTGTTTTTT.

This clonotype showed up many times. The chain uses TRBV2 and TRBJ1-1; TRBD1 agrees at 11 bases. CDR1 SNHLY and CDR2 FYNNEI come from the germline V gene. J gave up 1 base and V 2 bases, and 9 bases lay outside the gene matches. The CDR3 loop spans 18 amino acids. The chain's CDR3 is CASSEIWGQGVANTEAFF. CDR3 nucleotide sequence: TGTGCCAGCAGTGAAATCTGGGGACAGGGGGTAGCGAACACTGAAGCTTTCTTT.

The rearrangement links TRBV10-3 to TRBJ2-7; 7 nucleotides agree with TRBD2. Germline V lookup: CDR1 ENHRY, CDR2 SYGVKD. The ends lost 5 bases at V and 4 bases at J; junction bases unmatched: 11. This CDR3 region has 15 residues. The CDR3: CAISYTRGGPYEQYF. In DNA form, the CDR3 reads TGTGCCATCAGTTATACAAGGGGAGGGCCTTACGAGCAGTACTTC.

Details on this clonotype: This could be a read error, since a much larger clone is one nucleotide away. The J gene is TRBJ2-5, the V gene TRBV20-1; 8 positions agree with TRBD2. The germline CDR1 and CDR2 sequences are DFQATT and SNEGSKA (reference sequence). The CDR3 sequence is 15 residues long. The junction had 11 bases not matched to a gene; V was cut back by 6 bases and J by 2 bases. CDR3 in amino acids: CSATALAGTQETQYF. CDR3 coding DNA: TGCAGTGCCACCGCTCTAGCGGGCACACAAGAGACCCAGTACTTC.